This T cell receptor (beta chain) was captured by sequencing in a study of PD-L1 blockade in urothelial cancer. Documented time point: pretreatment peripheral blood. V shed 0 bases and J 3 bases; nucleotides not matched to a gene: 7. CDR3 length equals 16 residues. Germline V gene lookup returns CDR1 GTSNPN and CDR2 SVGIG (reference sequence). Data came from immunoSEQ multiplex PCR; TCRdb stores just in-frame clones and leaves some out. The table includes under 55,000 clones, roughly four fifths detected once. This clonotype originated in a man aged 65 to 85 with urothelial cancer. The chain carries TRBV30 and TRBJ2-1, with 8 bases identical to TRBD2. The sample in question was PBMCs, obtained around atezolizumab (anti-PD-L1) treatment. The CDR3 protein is CAWSVGFAGGYNEQFF. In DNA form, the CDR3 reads TGTGCCTGGAGTGTAGGGTTCGCGGGGGGCTACAATGAGCAGTTCTTC.